This passage covers 30 T cell receptor beta chains from one sample sequenced in a study of blood T cell repertoires in COVID-19. Libraries were prepared by immunoSEQ multiplex PCR; TCRdb keeps only in-frame clonotypes and omits some of them. The sample has approximately 280,000 clones; approximately 85% are singletons. Sequencing was carried out using peripheral blood. These receptors all stem from a woman in her sixties or seventies with acute or convalescent COVID-19.

The chain has TRBV6-5 and TRBJ1-1, with a tentative D call TRBD1 (5 bases). Germline CDR1 reads MNHEY; CDR2 reads SVGAGI. The CDR3 totals 14 residues. V lost 4 bases and J 1 base, leaving 10 bases between the germline ends. This CDR3 is CASSLFTGNTEAFF. In DNA, the CDR3 is TGTGCCAGCAGTTTATTTACAGGGAACACTGAAGCTTTCTTT.

The chain couples TRBV3-1 (or the pseudogene TRBV3-2) to TRBJ2-2; TRBD2 matches at 7 bases. The CDR3 contains 15 residues. Germline values: CDR1 LGHDT, CDR2 YNNKEL (reference sequence). J gave up 2 bases and V 7 bases, and 7 bases lay outside the gene matches. The CDR3 DNA reads TGTGCCAGCACGCTCAGCGGGGTAAACACCGGGGAGCTGTTTTTT. Residues: CASTLSGVNTGELFF.

The chain links TRBV6-5 to TRBJ1-6; tentative D call: TRBD1 (6 bases). This CDR3 comprises 14 residues. The germline V gene encodes CDR1 MNHEY and CDR2 SVGAGI. With 5 bases removed from V and 6 bases from J, the gap between germline ends came to 11 bases. The CDR3 reads CASSQGIFNSPLHF. The CDR3 DNA reads as TGTGCCAGCAGTCAGGGGATTTTTAATTCACCCCTCCACTTT.

The rearrangement joins TRBV5-1 to TRBJ2-5; 11 bases line up with TRBD2. The CDR3 is made up of 16 amino acids. Germline V gene data show CDR1 as SGHRS and CDR2 as YFSETQ. The V segment lost 0 bases and the J segment 2 bases; nucleotides outside the gene matches: 3. CDR3 sequence reads: CASSLAGTSGQETQYF. CDR3 in DNA: TGCGCCAGCAGCTTGGCCGGGACTAGCGGACAAGAGACCCAGTACTTC.

This clone came up once. The CDR3 spells CASSIDSLYGYTF. The DNA of the CDR3 is TGTGCCAGCAGTATAGACAGCCTCTATGGCTACACCTTC. The chain has TRBV12-3 or TRBV12-4 and TRBJ1-2, with D tentatively TRBD1 (5 bases). There are 13 residues in the CDR3. Trimming took off 5 bases at V and 4 bases at J, with 11 bases between the two ends.

This clone was seen a few times. This chain joins TRBV2 and TRBJ2-7; possible D gene TRBD1, 5 bases. The germline CDR1 and CDR2 sequences are SNHLY and FYNNEI. This CDR3 region has 13 residues. V lost 8 bases and J lost 6, with 17 bases in between. The CDR3 protein is CASVLGFGAEQYF. As DNA, the CDR3 is TGTGCCAGCGTTTTAGGCTTTGGGGCCGAGCAGTACTTC.

This chain uses TRBV19 with TRBJ1-4; D is ambiguous. The V and J ends lost 7 bases and 4 bases respectively, with 13 bases between them. Per germline, CDR1 LNHDA and CDR2 SQIVND (reference sequence). The CDR3 covers 14 residues. This CDR3 reads CASTLGFGNEKLFF. The CDR3 DNA sequence: TGTGCCAGTACCCTAGGCTTTGGTAATGAAAAACTGTTTTTT.

This clone was seen a single time. The CDR3 sequence is CASSLRGTNEKLFF. CDR3 coding DNA: TGTGCCAGCAGCCTCAGGGGGACTAATGAAAAACTGTTTTTT. V usage is TRBV9 and J usage is TRBJ1-4, with 7 bases lining up with TRBD1. In germline, CDR1 is SGDLS, CDR2 YYNGEE. V lost 4 bases and J lost 2; bases outside the gene matches: 2. CDR3 length: 14 residues.

This clone was seen once. The chain is built from TRBV19 and TRBJ1-5, with 8 bases lining up with TRBD1. The V gene's germline CDR1 is LNHDA and CDR2 SQIVND (reference sequence). The CDR3 loop spans 13 amino acids. The ends lost 7 bases at V and 5 bases at J; junction bases unmatched: 4. The CDR3 reads CASKDRDYQPQHF. CDR3 sequence (DNA): TGTGCCAGTAAGGACAGGGACTATCAGCCCCAGCATTTT.

A remark on this clone: Mismatch with germline at one junction end may stem from a read error. The rearrangement links TRBV3-1 (or the pseudogene TRBV3-2) to TRBJ2-7; D is possibly TRBD2 (5 bases). CDR3 length equals 13 residues. Germline lookup yields CDR1 LGHDT and CDR2 YNNKEL (reference sequence). CDR3 in amino acids: CASRKPASGEQYF. The DNA for the CDR3 is TGTGCGAGCAGGAAACCCGCCAGCGGCGAGCAGTACTTC.

J is TRBJ1-2 and V is TRBV2; D gene ambiguous. The germline V gene has CDR1 SNHLY and CDR2 FYNNEI. Trimming left V 2 bases short and J 4 bases short, with 8 bases between. The CDR3 runs 13 residues. Here the CDR3 DNA reads TGTGCCAGCAGTGAATGGACTATCTATGGCTACACCTTC. This gives the protein CASSEWTIYGYTF.

The V call is TRBV19, the J call TRBJ1-4; D call uncertain. Per germline, CDR1 LNHDA and CDR2 SQIVND (reference sequence). Trimming took 5 bases from V and 8 from J, leaving 15 bases between them. The CDR3 consists of 14 residues. This chain's CDR3 is CASSFPGRTEKLFF. The CDR3 nucleotides read TGTGCCAGTAGTTTCCCCGGGAGGACCGAAAAACTGTTTTTT.

The chain employs TRBV5-6 and TRBJ1-1; D ambiguous. The germline gives CDR1 SGHDT, CDR2 YYEEEE. V shed 2 bases and J shed 0 bases, with 17 bases lying between them. CDR3 length: 17 residues. In nucleotides, the CDR3 is TGTGCCAGCAGCTTAGGAATCCAGGCTGGCTTGAACACTGAAGCTTTCTTT. Its translation: CASSLGIQAGLNTEAFF.

The V gene is TRBV25-1, the J gene TRBJ2-7; no clear D gene. V lost 6 bases, J lost 5 bases, and 11 bases lay in between. CDR1 and CDR2 from the germline V gene are MGHDK and SYGVNS. The length of the CDR3 is 12 residues. The CDR3 here is CASSVGFNEQYF. The CDR3 DNA follows: TGTGCCAGCAGCGTCGGTTTCAACGAGCAGTACTTC.

In its sample, this clone was seen once. V and J are TRBV18 and TRBJ1-1; tentative D call: TRBD1 (5 bases). The germline V gene has CDR1 KGHSH and CDR2 LQKENI. The CDR3 is 16 residues long. Trimming removed 4 bases at V and 5 bases at J, with 20 bases between. The CDR3 nucleotides read TGTGCCAGCTCACTAGGCGGCGGGACGGGACGGACTGAAGCTTTCTTT. It is translated as CASSLGGGTGRTEAFF.

This chain links TRBV5-4 with TRBJ2-1; 9 bases are a match to TRBD1. The germline V gene has CDR1 SGHNT and CDR2 YYREEE (reference sequence). This CDR3 is 14 amino acids long. The V segment lost 5 bases and the J segment 8 bases; nucleotides outside the gene matches: 8. For the CDR3, the DNA is TGTGCCAGCAGACTAGGGGACAGGGTACATGAGCAGTTCTTC. As protein: CASRLGDRVHEQFF. The variable domain in full, with the rest retrieved from reference TRBV5-4 and TRBJ2-1, is ETGVTQSPTHLIKTRGQQVTLRCSSQSGHNTVSWYQQALGQGPQFIFQYYREEENGRGNFPPRFSGLQFPNYSSELNVNALELDDSALYLCASRLGDRVHEQFFGPGTRLTVL.

This chain links TRBV19 with TRBJ1-1, with D unresolved. CDR1 and CDR2 (germline): LNHDA, SQIVND (reference sequence). CDR3 length equals 14 residues. Trimming took 5 bases from V and 0 from J, leaving 10 bases between them. CDR3 region: CASSYRIMNTEAFF. The CDR3 nucleotides read TGTGCCAGTAGTTACAGAATAATGAACACTGAAGCTTTCTTT.

The V and J genes are TRBV4-2 and TRBJ1-2; the match to TRBD1 covers 7 bases. The junction had 14 bases not matched to a gene; V was cut back by 5 bases and J by 5 bases. Germline-derived CDR1 and CDR2 are LGHNA and YNFKEQ. This CDR3 has 16 amino acids. DNA for the CDR3: TGTGCCAGCAGCACCCAAAGCGGGGGACAGCAATATGGCTACACCTTC. It encodes CASSTQSGGQQYGYTF.

The chain employs TRBV4-1 and TRBJ1-2; the D is unclear. This CDR3 spans 16 amino acids. From germline, CDR1 is MGHRA and CDR2 YSYEKL. Trimming left V 2 bases short and J 4 bases short, with 17 bases between. The CDR3 coding sequence is TGCGCCAGCAGCCAACCCGGGTCGGGGAGGATCTATGGCTACACCTTC. Its protein product is CASSQPGSGRIYGYTF.

This rearrangement joins TRBV24-1 to TRBJ2-1, with unresolved D. From germline, CDR1 is KGHDR and CDR2 SFDVKD. This CDR3 has 12 amino acids. V was pared by 9 bases and J by 10 bases, with 15 bases between. The CDR3 sequence: CATARLDGEQFF. The CDR3 bases are TGTGCCACCGCCAGACTCGATGGGGAGCAGTTCTTC.

V is TRBV11-2 and J is TRBJ2-1; D is possibly TRBD2 (5 bases). Trimming removed 5 bases at V and 4 bases at J, with 15 bases between. Germline CDR1 SGHAT, CDR2 FQNNGV. This CDR3 contains 15 residues. The CDR3 DNA follows: TGTGCCAGCAGCCCCTGGGTTCGGGGATACAATGAGCAGTTCTTC. Translated, it gives CASSPWVRGYNEQFF.

The chain recombines TRBV5-1 with TRBJ2-1; maybe TRBD2 (5 bases). Germline values: CDR1 SGHRS, CDR2 YFSETQ. The CDR3 totals 16 residues. Trimming shortened V by 6 bases and J by 6 bases, and 22 bases separated the two germline ends. The CDR3 region has the DNA TGCGCCAGCAAGGAGGCCGTGGGTTCATCGTCCAATGAGCAGTTCTTC. This encodes CASKEAVGSSSNEQFF.

The J gene is TRBJ2-5, the V gene TRBV18; TRBD1 matches 7 bases. The CDR3 is made up of 15 amino acids. The germline gives CDR1 KGHSH, CDR2 LQKENI. The junction had 8 bases not matched to a gene; V was cut back by 4 bases and J by 3 bases. CDR3 sequence reads: CASSRQGLVEETQYF. The CDR3 nucleotides are TGTGCCAGCTCACGACAGGGCCTGGTTGAAGAGACCCAGTACTTC.

The chain has TRBV7-8 and TRBJ2-3, with 11 bases identical to TRBD2. In germline, CDR1 is SGHVS, CDR2 FQNEAQ. J gave up 2 bases and V 5 bases, and 6 bases lay outside the gene matches. The CDR3 consists of 16 residues. CDR3 nucleotide sequence: TGTGCCAGCAGCCCCTTGACTAGCGGGAACACAGATACGCAGTATTTT. Protein: CASSPLTSGNTDTQYF.

The chain couples TRBV21-1 to TRBJ1-1; the DNA was not compared with TRBD1, the D call given in the table. TRBV21-1 is a recognized pseudogene. This CDR3 has 20 amino acids. In DNA, the CDR3 is TGTGCCAGCAGCAAAGGTAAGCGGGCGGACAGGGGGCGGAAATCCACTGAAGCTTTCTTT. Residues: CASSKGKRADRGRKSTEAFF.

The table lists this clone with a count of one. This sequence joins TRBV9 and TRBJ2-7, with D tentatively TRBD1 (6 bases). The germline gives CDR1 SGDLS, CDR2 YYNGEE. V was trimmed by 4 bases and J by 6 bases, leaving 20 bases between them. This CDR3 spans 15 amino acids. The CDR3 DNA follows: TGTGCCAGCAGCACCAGCGGTGACAGGTTGGGCGAGCAGTACTTC. Encoded protein: CASSTSGDRLGEQYF.

This sequence joins TRBV27 and TRBJ2-2; 9 positions match TRBD1. V trimming: 8 bases; J trimming: 0 bases; junction bases outside the gene matches: 7. CDR1 and CDR2 from the germline V gene are MNHEY and SMNVEV (reference sequence). The CDR3 runs to 16 residues. The CDR3 reads CASLAGQGSNTGELFF. The CDR3 region has the DNA TGTGCCAGCTTGGCCGGACAGGGGTCGAACACCGGGGAGCTGTTTTTT.

This chain connects TRBV28 to TRBJ2-5; 7 nucleotides align to TRBD1. This CDR3 has 15 amino acids. Per the germline V gene, CDR1 is MDHEN and CDR2 is SYDVKM. V was clipped by 4 bases and J by 7 bases; unmatched bases: 12. The CDR3 bases are TGTGCCAGCAGTTCCACAGGGGTAAGAAGAGGGACCCAGTACTTC. Translation: CASSSTGVRRGTQYF.

CDR3 DNA: TGTGCCAGCAGCCGGACTGGAGGGTACTACGAGCAGTACTTC. Translation gives CASSRTGGYYEQYF. The V and J genes are TRBV3-1 (or the pseudogene TRBV3-2) and TRBJ2-7, with a tentative D call TRBD2 (6 bases). The CDR3 is 14 residues long. Germline V gives CDR1 LGHDT, CDR2 YNNKEL (reference sequence). Trimming took off 4 bases at V and 3 bases at J, with 13 bases between the two ends.

V gene TRBV11-2 combines with J gene TRBJ1-1, with D possibly TRBD1 on 5 matching bases. Germline CDR1 SGHAT, CDR2 FQNNGV. The CDR3 covers 14 residues. V lost 3 bases and J lost 5, with 13 bases in between. CDR3 loop: CASSLGLGGTEAFF. In DNA form, the CDR3 reads TGTGCCAGCAGCTTGGGACTGGGGGGAACTGAAGCTTTCTTT.